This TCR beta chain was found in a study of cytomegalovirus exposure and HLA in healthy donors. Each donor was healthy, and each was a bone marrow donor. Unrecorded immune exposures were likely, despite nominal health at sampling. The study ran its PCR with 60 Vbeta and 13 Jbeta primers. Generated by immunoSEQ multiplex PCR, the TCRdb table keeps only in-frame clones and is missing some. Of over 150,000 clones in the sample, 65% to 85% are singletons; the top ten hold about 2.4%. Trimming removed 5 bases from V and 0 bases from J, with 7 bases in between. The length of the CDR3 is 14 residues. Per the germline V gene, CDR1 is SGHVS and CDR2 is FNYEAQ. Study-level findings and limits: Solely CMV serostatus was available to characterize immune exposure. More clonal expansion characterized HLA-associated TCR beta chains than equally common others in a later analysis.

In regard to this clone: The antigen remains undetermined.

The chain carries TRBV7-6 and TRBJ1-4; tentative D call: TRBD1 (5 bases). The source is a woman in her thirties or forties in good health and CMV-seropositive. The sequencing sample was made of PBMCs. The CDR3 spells CASSQGATNEKLFF. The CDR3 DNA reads TGTGCCAGCAGCCAAGGGGCAACTAATGAAAAACTGTTTTTT.